These T cell receptor beta chains were read from a single sample in a study of blood T cell repertoires in COVID-19. The assay was immunoSEQ multiplex PCR, and TCRdb's table has in-frame clones only and misses some. This sample has 200,000 to 250,000 clones; roughly 84% occur once, and the top ten carry 4.5% to 6%. The specimen was peripheral blood. These receptors were obtained from a woman aged 60 to 75 who had recovered from COVID-19. Both conserved end residues are part of each CDR3. The D gene is left open where the match is weak. Not all rows give a size; the values are once, few, many and, for expanded clones, a class.

abundance	v_gene	d_gene	j_gene	CDR3nt	CDR3aa
-	TRBV7-7	TRBD1	TRBJ2-2	TGTGCTAGCCGCAGGGGGATGAACACCGGGGAGCTGTTTTTT	CASRRGMNTGELFF
-	TRBV9	-	TRBJ1-2	TGTGCCAGCAGCGTCGCGGCTTATGGCTACACCTTC	CASSVAAYGYTF
-	TRBV2	TRBD2	TRBJ2-1	TGTGCCAGCAGCTCAAAGGGGGGTAGCGGGAGCTCCTACAATGAGCAGTTCTTC	CASSSKGGSGSSYNEQFF
-	TRBV5-4	-	TRBJ1-4	TGTGCCAGCACCGACGGGGGAGGAGAGGAAAAACTGTTTTTT	CASTDGGGEEKLFF
once	TRBV12-3/TRBV12-4	-	TRBJ1-2	TGTGCCAGCAGGGACATTTCCTATGGCTACACCTTC	CASRDISYGYTF
-	TRBV6-1	TRBD1	TRBJ1-5	TGTGCCAGCAGTGAAGAGGGGGCCAATCAGCCCCAGCATTTT	CASSEEGANQPQHF
-	TRBV3-1/TRBV3-2	-	TRBJ1-1	TGTGCCAGCAGCCTTTCCATCAGGACTGAAGCTTTCTTT	CASSLSIRTEAFF
-	TRBV6-4	TRBD2	TRBJ2-1	TGTGCCAGCAGCCATAGCGGGGGTTCCGATGAGCAGTTCTTC	CASSHSGGSDEQFF
-	TRBV19	-	TRBJ2-3	TGTGCCAGTAGTGCCTCTCACGGGACTTCGAAGCAGTATTTT	CASSASHGTSKQYF
-	TRBV5-6	TRBD1	TRBJ2-5	TGTGCCAGCAGCTGGCCGGGACAGAGAGGGGAGACCCAGTACTTC	CASSWPGQRGETQYF
-	TRBV6-5	-	TRBJ1-2	TGTGCCAGCAGTTACAGTCCCGCAGGGGACTATGGCTACACCTTC	CASSYSPAGDYGYTF
-	TRBV3-1/TRBV3-2	-	TRBJ1-2	TGTGCCAGCAGCCAAGTAACAGGGAAAGGGGGCTACACCTTC	CASSQVTGKGGYTF
-	TRBV9	-	TRBJ1-3	TGTGCCAGCAGCTGGCGGGGGGCTTCGGGAAACACCATATATTTT	CASSWRGASGNTIYF